Sequencing of this T cell receptor beta chain was carried out in a study of cytomegalovirus exposure and HLA in healthy donors. Overall study context: Assignment to the Caucasian-associated ancestry cluster applied to 75% to 85% of the approximately 400 genotyped donors.

Study-wide findings and caveats: Overall, approximately 150 TCR beta chains were annotated as cytomegalovirus-associated. Per a prior analysis, the majority of TCR beta V segments were productive roughly 90% or roughly 30% of the time.

Germline CDR1 is LGHNA and CDR2 is YNFKEQ. J lost 1 base, V lost 1 base, and 3 bases had no gene match. The CDR3 covers 16 residues. PCR employed 60 Vbeta and 13 Jbeta primers. Profiling relied on immunoSEQ multiplex PCR, and the TCRdb table lists in-frame clones only, not all of them. The repertoire holds approximately 41,000 clones, more than 65% seen once, with 2.7% in the top ten. The donors, nominally healthy at sampling, likely had unrecorded immune exposures. Comments on this clone: Its antigen is undetermined.

The source of this sequence is a man aged 45-60 years in good health and CMV-seronegative. V and J are TRBV4-2 and TRBJ2-7, with 11 nucleotides matching TRBD2. Sequenced material: PBMCs. This chain's CDR3 is CASSQVAGGGSYEQYF. The CDR3 DNA sequence: TGTGCCAGCAGCCAAGTAGCGGGAGGGGGGTCCTACGAGCAGTACTTC.